This is a list of T cell receptor beta chains from one sample in a study of PD-L1 blockade in urothelial cancer. The method was immunoSEQ multiplex PCR; TCRdb's version includes in-frame clones alone and lacks a portion of them. In the table there are roughly 120,000 clones, approximately 90% of which are singletons. The sample was PBMCs, taken around atezolizumab (anti-PD-L1) treatment. The receptors were sampled from a man in his sixties with urothelial cancer. Each CDR3 is given with its conserved first and last residue. A D gene is named only where the DNA matches it firmly. The size field is filled for only some rows; it gives once, few, many or a size class.

d_call,clone_size,j_call,v_call,cdr3_nt,cdr3_aa
NA,NA,TRBJ2-1,TRBV9,TGTGCCAGCAGTGTAGCTTCGCGGCCAATCTGGGAGCAGTTCTTC,CASSVASRPIWEQFF
NA,NA,TRBJ1-4,TRBV5-5,TGTGCCAGCAAAGCCGGGACACTTTTGGATGAAAAACTGTTTTTT,CASKAGTLLDEKLFF
TRBD2,NA,TRBJ2-3,TRBV18,TGTGCCAGCTCACCGTCGCGGGGGGGGACAGATACGCAGTATTTT,CASSPSRGGTDTQYF
NA,NA,TRBJ2-1,TRBV6-4,TGTGCCAGCTCCTCGGAGGGAAGGAATGAGCAGTTCTTC,CASSSEGRNEQFF
TRBD2,NA,TRBJ2-1,TRBV9,TGTGCCAGCACGGGACTAGCGGGAGATGAGCAGTTCTTC,CASTGLAGDEQFF
NA,NA,TRBJ2-1,TRBV21-1,TGTGCCAGCAGCACAACTAGCGGGGCCTCCTACAATGAGCAGTTCTTC,CASSTTSGASYNEQFF
NA,NA,TRBJ2-1,TRBV12-5,TGTGCTAGTGGTTTGGTAAATGTCCAGGAGCAGTTCTTC,CASGLVNVQEQFF
TRBD2,NA,TRBJ2-7,TRBV11-2,TGTGCCAGCAGCGTGACTAGCGGGAGGGGGGAGCAGTACTTC,CASSVTSGRGEQYF
TRBD1,NA,TRBJ2-3,TRBV6-6,TGTGCCAGCAGCAGAGACAGGGGGCGGAAAGATACGCAGTATTTT,CASSRDRGRKDTQYF
TRBD1,NA,TRBJ1-6,TRBV18,TGTGCCAGCTCACCCGGGACAGGCGGAACCAATTCACCCCTCCACTTT,CASSPGTGGTNSPLHF
NA,NA,TRBJ2-7,TRBV29-1,TGCAGCGCTAGACAGGACCCGAGGGAGCAGTACTTC,CSARQDPREQYF
TRBD1,NA,TRBJ1-1,TRBV28,TGTGCCAGCAGTTTATCCCGGGACAGGGGGCTGCGGAACACTGAAGCTTTCTTT,CASSLSRDRGLRNTEAFF
NA,NA,TRBJ2-7,TRBV5-1,TGCGCCAGCAGCCCCCTTAATAGTAACTACGAGCAGTACTTC,CASSPLNSNYEQYF
NA,NA,TRBJ2-1,TRBV6-1,TGTGCCAGCACTCCGAGTGGGTCTTCGGGTAATGAGCAGTTCTTC,CASTPSGSSGNEQFF
NA,NA,TRBJ2-6,TRBV2,TGTGCCAGCAGACTCGCAGGGGCCAACGTCCTGACTTTC,CASRLAGANVLTF
NA,NA,TRBJ2-3,TRBV5-1,TGCGCCAGCAGCTTGGATAGCGGTAGCACAGATACGCAGTATTTT,CASSLDSGSTDTQYF
NA,NA,TRBJ1-4,TRBV28,TGTGCCAGCAGCTCCCCGGGAGGGGTGGGGGAAAAACTGTTTTTT,CASSSPGGVGEKLFF
NA,NA,TRBJ2-7,TRBV28,TGTGCCAGCAATACAAGGGGGAACCTTGACTACGAGCAGTACTTC,CASNTRGNLDYEQYF
NA,NA,TRBJ2-7,TRBV5-1,TGCGCCAGCAGCTTTAACAGGGCCCACGAGCAGTACTTC,CASSFNRAHEQYF
TRBD2,NA,TRBJ2-5,TRBV5-1,TGCGCCAGCAGCTTGGTTGCGGGAGGGGAGGAGACCCAGTACTTC,CASSLVAGGEETQYF
NA,NA,TRBJ1-3,TRBV10-3,TGTGCCATCAGTGAAGTTACAGGGGGAAACACCATATATTTT,CAISEVTGGNTIYF
NA,NA,TRBJ2-3,TRBV5-5,TGTGCCAGCAGCTTGGGCGCAGATACGCAGTATTTT,CASSLGADTQYF
NA,NA,TRBJ2-1,TRBV6-6,TGTGCCAGCAACTCACTAGATGACAATGAGCAGTTCTTC,CASNSLDDNEQFF
TRBD2,NA,TRBJ2-1,TRBV6-5,TGTGCCAGCAGAAGCGGGAGTTTAATTTGGAATGAGCAGTTCTTC,CASRSGSLIWNEQFF
NA,NA,TRBJ2-7,TRBV27,TGTGCCAGCAGTCATCGTTTTAGCGGTGGGCAGCGAGACTACGAGCAGTACTTC,CASSHRFSGGQRDYEQYF
TRBD2,NA,TRBJ2-1,TRBV7-2,TGTGCCAGCAGCTTAGCGGGACTAGCGGGGAAGTATACCTACAATGAGCAGTTCTTC,CASSLAGLAGKYTYNEQFF
TRBD2,NA,TRBJ2-7,TRBV7-9,TGTGCCAGCAGGACTAGCGGGAGTCAAGGCCCCGGCCCCTACGAGCAGTACTTC,CASRTSGSQGPGPYEQYF
TRBD2,once,TRBJ2-2,TRBV19,TGTGCCAGTAGAGACCGCCGGAGGAGCGGGGAGAACACCGGGGAGCTGTTTTTT,CASRDRRRSGENTGELFF
NA,NA,TRBJ1-5,TRBV6-1,TGTGCCAGCAGTGTTAGGGCCATGGAGGATCAGCCCCAGCATTTT,CASSVRAMEDQPQHF
NA,once,TRBJ1-4,TRBV6-1,TGTGCCAGCAGTGAAGGGGCCGGGAGGTACGAAAAACTGTTTTTT,CASSEGAGRYEKLFF
TRBD1,NA,TRBJ2-7,TRBV7-9,TGTGCCAGCAGCCTATCTAGCGCGGGCAGGGGGCTCGAGCAGTACTTC,CASSLSSAGRGLEQYF
TRBD1,NA,TRBJ1-6,TRBV30,TGTGCCTGGAGTGCGCAGACAGGGACCTCCTATAATTCACCCCTCCACTTT,CAWSAQTGTSYNSPLHF
TRBD2,NA,TRBJ2-3,TRBV7-9,TGTGCCAGCAGCCCGGGACTAGCGGGGAACACAGATACGCAGTATTTT,CASSPGLAGNTDTQYF
NA,NA,TRBJ1-2,TRBV5-1,TGCGCCAGCAATCAGGGGCAGTTGAATGACTATGGCTACACCTTC,CASNQGQLNDYGYTF
NA,NA,TRBJ2-1,TRBV9,TGTGCCAGCAGCCCCCGACTGGGTAGCGAGGGCTACAATGAGCAGTTCTTC,CASSPRLGSEGYNEQFF
TRBD1,NA,TRBJ2-7,TRBV5-4,TGTGCCAGCAGCTTCCCGATTGGACAGGGTCCCCACGAGCAGTACTTC,CASSFPIGQGPHEQYF
NA,few,TRBJ2-2,TRBV5-1,TGCGCCAGCAGCCAAACCGGAGGGGACACCGGGGAGCTGTTTTTT,CASSQTGGDTGELFF
NA,NA,TRBJ2-7,TRBV7-2,TGTGCCAGCAGCTTACTGGGACAAACATACGAGCAGTACTTC,CASSLLGQTYEQYF
NA,NA,TRBJ2-5,TRBV18,TGTGCCAGCTCACCAGGAGCGACGGATCAAGAGACCCAGTACTTC,CASSPGATDQETQYF
NA,once,TRBJ2-7,TRBV5-4,TGTGCCAGCAGCTTTTCCAGCAGGGGCGGCAACGAGCAGTACTTC,CASSFSSRGGNEQYF
TRBD1,NA,TRBJ1-2,TRBV5-8,TGTGCCAGCAGCCGTGACAGGGTCCATGGCTACACCTTC,CASSRDRVHGYTF
TRBD1,few,TRBJ2-1,TRBV11-2,TGTGCCAGCAGCTTCGACAGGGGGCGCATCAATGAGCAGTTCTTC,CASSFDRGRINEQFF
TRBD1,NA,TRBJ1-5,TRBV7-8,TGTGCCAGCAGCCTTAGTGGACAGGGCAGTCAGCCCCAGCATTTT,CASSLSGQGSQPQHF
NA,NA,TRBJ2-5,TRBV5-1,TGCGCCAGCAGCTTTCCGGGGGAAGAGACCCAGTACTTC,CASSFPGEETQYF
NA,NA,TRBJ2-3,TRBV1,TGCACCAGCAGCCAGTTCGGGCGGGGGGGCGATTTTAACACAGATACGCAGTATTTT,CTSSQFGRGGDFNTDTQYF
TRBD2,once,TRBJ2-7,TRBV19,TGTGCCAGTAGTACTAGCGGACCCTACGAGCAGTACTTC,CASSTSGPYEQYF
TRBD1,NA,TRBJ1-4,TRBV15,TGTGCCACCAGCAAGGACCGGACAGGGGATGAAAAACTGTTTTTT,CATSKDRTGDEKLFF
NA,NA,TRBJ1-1,TRBV7-2,TGTGCCAGCAGCTTGGAACCGGGAAAGAGTGGGACTGAAGCTTTCTTT,CASSLEPGKSGTEAFF
TRBD1,NA,TRBJ1-1,TRBV5-4,TGTGCCACCGGGACAGGGGGTAGGAACACTGAAGCTTTCTTT,CATGTGGRNTEAFF
NA,NA,TRBJ1-4,TRBV2,TGTGCCGCGGGGAGGGAAAAACTGTTTTTT,CAAGREKLFF
NA,NA,TRBJ2-5,TRBV2,TGTGCCAGCACTGGACAGAAAGAGACCCAGTACTTC,CASTGQKETQYF
TRBD2,NA,TRBJ2-5,TRBV5-1,TGCGCCAGCAGCGGGGGGACTAGGGGAGAGACCCAGTACTTC,CASSGGTRGETQYF
NA,NA,TRBJ2-7,TRBV15,TGTGCCACCAGCAGAGACCAGGCCTCCTACGAGCAGTACTTC,CATSRDQASYEQYF
NA,NA,TRBJ2-1,TRBV19,TGTGCCAGTAGTTCCCCCCTAGCGTTGAGCTCCTACAATGAGCAGTTCTTC,CASSSPLALSSYNEQFF